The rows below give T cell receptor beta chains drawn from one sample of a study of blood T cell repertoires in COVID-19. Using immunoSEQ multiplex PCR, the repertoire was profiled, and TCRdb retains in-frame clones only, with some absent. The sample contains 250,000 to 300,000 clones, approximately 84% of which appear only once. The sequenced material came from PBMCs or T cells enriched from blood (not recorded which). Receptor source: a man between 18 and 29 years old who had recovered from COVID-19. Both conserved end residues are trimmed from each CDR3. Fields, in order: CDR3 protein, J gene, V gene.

cdr3_aa: ASSKEREGPY; j_call: TRBJ2-5; v_call: TRBV5-6
cdr3_aa: ASSRDRGTQY; j_call: TRBJ2-5; v_call: TRBV3-1/TRBV3-2
cdr3_aa: ASSADRGGTDTQY; j_call: TRBJ2-3; v_call: TRBV19
cdr3_aa: ASSWGQGLNTEAF; j_call: TRBJ1-1; v_call: TRBV19
cdr3_aa: ASSVGTSGTETQY; j_call: TRBJ2-5; v_call: TRBV9
cdr3_aa: ASSLFGGATTGELF; j_call: TRBJ2-2; v_call: TRBV5-1
cdr3_aa: ASSSEPQVAGGMGGEQF; j_call: TRBJ2-1; v_call: TRBV21-1
cdr3_aa: ASSYLQVSSGYT; j_call: TRBJ1-2; v_call: TRBV5-8
cdr3_aa: ASSPWILAGGRGEQF; j_call: TRBJ2-1; v_call: TRBV5-1
cdr3_aa: ASSSLRQGYNEQF; j_call: TRBJ2-1; v_call: TRBV27
cdr3_aa: ASSSPRGGNQPQH; j_call: TRBJ1-5; v_call: TRBV28
cdr3_aa: ASSLHQTSGSNTDTQY; j_call: TRBJ2-3; v_call: TRBV27
cdr3_aa: ATSRVTGYFYT; j_call: TRBJ1-2; v_call: TRBV15
cdr3_aa: ASSGGRLETQY; j_call: TRBJ2-5; v_call: TRBV28
cdr3_aa: ASSSGTGGYT; j_call: TRBJ1-2; v_call: TRBV5-1
cdr3_aa: SASKPGLAGNNEQF; j_call: TRBJ2-1; v_call: TRBV20-1
cdr3_aa: ASSDSTGGQETQY; j_call: TRBJ2-5; v_call: TRBV6-4
cdr3_aa: ASSHNLNTGELF; j_call: TRBJ2-2; v_call: TRBV3-1/TRBV3-2
cdr3_aa: AWSRQGNRSPLH; j_call: TRBJ1-6; v_call: TRBV30
cdr3_aa: ASSVVGNTEAF; j_call: TRBJ1-1; v_call: TRBV2
cdr3_aa: ASSLMIGKNTEAF; j_call: TRBJ1-1; v_call: TRBV7-6
cdr3_aa: ASSGDGRDTQY; j_call: TRBJ2-3; v_call: TRBV25-1
cdr3_aa: ASSPRTGSTNQPQH; j_call: TRBJ1-5; v_call: TRBV19
cdr3_aa: ASSQPGHLKETQY; j_call: TRBJ2-5; v_call: TRBV4-2
cdr3_aa: ATSRDGTSSISYEQY; j_call: TRBJ2-7; v_call: TRBV15
cdr3_aa: ASRVRGTGIRNIQY; j_call: TRBJ2-4; v_call: TRBV6-6
cdr3_aa: ASSRPTGRGALYNEQF; j_call: TRBJ2-1; v_call: TRBV5-1
cdr3_aa: ASSFRRGTDTQY; j_call: TRBJ2-3; v_call: TRBV6-5
cdr3_aa: ASSSQRSHTDTQY; j_call: TRBJ2-3; v_call: TRBV19
cdr3_aa: AIGTTDTLAEAF; j_call: TRBJ1-1; v_call: TRBV10-3
cdr3_aa: ASSLALTSANYGYT; j_call: TRBJ1-2; v_call: TRBV7-9
cdr3_aa: ASSASGAYNEQF; j_call: TRBJ2-1; v_call: TRBV6-5
cdr3_aa: ASSLAGTGDEKLF; j_call: TRBJ1-4; v_call: TRBV5-1
cdr3_aa: AWSVLRGTEAF; j_call: TRBJ1-1; v_call: TRBV30
cdr3_aa: ACYRTGFNSPLH; j_call: TRBJ1-6; v_call: TRBV30
cdr3_aa: ASSEVRRTSREQF; j_call: TRBJ2-1; v_call: TRBV2
cdr3_aa: ASSRAGDPWETQY; j_call: TRBJ2-5; v_call: TRBV27
cdr3_aa: ASSQVSSNEKLF; j_call: TRBJ1-4; v_call: TRBV4-1
cdr3_aa: ATSARDRRYQPQH; j_call: TRBJ1-5; v_call: TRBV24-1
cdr3_aa: AWSVPAISYEQY; j_call: TRBJ2-7; v_call: TRBV30
cdr3_aa: ASSWQYGYT; j_call: TRBJ1-2; v_call: TRBV12-3/TRBV12-4
cdr3_aa: AWSVGLRGEQY; j_call: TRBJ2-7; v_call: TRBV30
cdr3_aa: ASRRAGLSYNEQF; j_call: TRBJ2-1; v_call: TRBV27
cdr3_aa: ASSQTFRDKGPLLQETQY; j_call: TRBJ2-5; v_call: TRBV3-1/TRBV3-2
cdr3_aa: ASRESLSGETQY; j_call: TRBJ2-5; v_call: TRBV5-1
cdr3_aa: ASTRRGLAGGGDTQY; j_call: TRBJ2-3; v_call: TRBV10-2